The T cell receptor (beta chain) described here comes from a study of CD8 T cells in ankylosing spondylitis. Study-level findings and limits: Several of the motif variants were reported before in synovial fluid and blood from reactive arthritis. Ankylosing spondylitis blood appeared to be characterized by a TCR beta motif of roughly eight highly homologous variants.

With regard to this clonotype: The antigen is unknown.

Quantitative 5'-RACE with molecular barcodes was used to make the TCR beta libraries. TCRdb recomputed calls from the 5' RACE reads with MiXCR, one row per CDR3 protein. The table has about 500,000 distinct CDR3 sequences, approximately 11% seen once. The CDR3 has 15 amino acids. Unmatched junction bases numbered 10, after V lost 4 bases and J lost 8 bases. From germline, CDR1 is LNHDA and CDR2 SQIVND (reference sequence). This TCR was recovered from a male donor with ankylosing spondylitis. The J gene is TRBJ2-4, the V gene TRBV19; 8 positions match TRBD1. The sample consisted of blood, either unsorted or a sorted T cell fraction (not recorded which). Here the CDR3 reads CASSTRTGWADIQYF. CDR3 nucleotides: TGTGCCAGTAGTACCCGGACAGGGTGGGCGGACATTCAGTACTTC.